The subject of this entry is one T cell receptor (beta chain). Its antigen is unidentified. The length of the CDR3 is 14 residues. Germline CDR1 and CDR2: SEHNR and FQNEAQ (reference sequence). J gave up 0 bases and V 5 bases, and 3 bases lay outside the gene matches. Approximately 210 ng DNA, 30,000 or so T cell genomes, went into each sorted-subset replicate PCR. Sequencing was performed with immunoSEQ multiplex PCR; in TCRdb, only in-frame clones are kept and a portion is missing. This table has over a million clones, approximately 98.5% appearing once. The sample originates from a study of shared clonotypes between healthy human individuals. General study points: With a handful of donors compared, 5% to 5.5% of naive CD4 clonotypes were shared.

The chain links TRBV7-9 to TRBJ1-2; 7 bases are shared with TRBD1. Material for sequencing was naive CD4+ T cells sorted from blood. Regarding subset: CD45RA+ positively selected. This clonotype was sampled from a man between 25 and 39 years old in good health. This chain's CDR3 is CASSPGQTNYGYTF. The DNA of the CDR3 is TGTGCCAGCAGCCCGGGACAGACTAACTATGGCTACACCTTC.